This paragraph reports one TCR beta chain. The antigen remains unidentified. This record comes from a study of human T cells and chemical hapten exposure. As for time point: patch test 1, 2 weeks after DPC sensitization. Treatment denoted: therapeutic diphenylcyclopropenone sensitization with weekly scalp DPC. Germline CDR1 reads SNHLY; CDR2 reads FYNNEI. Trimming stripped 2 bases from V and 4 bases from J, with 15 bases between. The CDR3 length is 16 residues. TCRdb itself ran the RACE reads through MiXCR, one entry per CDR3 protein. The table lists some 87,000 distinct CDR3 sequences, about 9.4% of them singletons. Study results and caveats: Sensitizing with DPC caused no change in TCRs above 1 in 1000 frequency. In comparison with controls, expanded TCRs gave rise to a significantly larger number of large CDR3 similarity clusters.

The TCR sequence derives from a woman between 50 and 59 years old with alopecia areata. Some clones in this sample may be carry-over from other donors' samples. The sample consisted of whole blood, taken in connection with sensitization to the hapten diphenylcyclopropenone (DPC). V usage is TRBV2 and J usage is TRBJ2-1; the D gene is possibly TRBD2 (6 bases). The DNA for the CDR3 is TGTGCCAGCAGTGAACAGGGACTTTTACTTTACAATGAGCAGTTCTTC. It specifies CASSEQGLLLYNEQFF. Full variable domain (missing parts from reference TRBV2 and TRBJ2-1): EPEVTQTPSHQVTQMGQEVILRCVPISNHLYFYWYRQILGQKVEFLVSFYNNEISEKSEIFDDQFSVERPDGSNFTLKIRSTKLEDSAMYFCASSEQGLLLYNEQFFGPGTRLTVL.